The 19 T cell receptor beta chains reported below all come from one sample, sequenced in a study of blood T cell repertoires in COVID-19. Sequenced by immunoSEQ multiplex PCR; TCRdb stores in-frame clones only, minus some. The sample has around 250,000 clones, around 89% seen once. The sample was peripheral blood. Every receptor here comes from a woman in her fifties or sixties with COVID-19, enrolled during active disease.

J is TRBJ1-1 and V is TRBV29-1, with D unclear. The CDR3 contains 14 residues. CDR1 and CDR2 (germline): SQVTM, ANQGSEA. Trimming stripped 6 bases from V and 4 bases from J, with 18 bases between. The CDR3 bases are TGCAGCGTCGCACCAGGTCGGGGATTCACTGAAGCTTTCTTT. It encodes CSVAPGRGFTEAFF.

The chain carries TRBV27 and TRBJ1-5; D gene unclear. This CDR3 has 13 residues. The germline V and J ends were trimmed by 6 bases and 0 bases, with 6 bases remaining between them. The germline V gene has CDR1 MNHEY and CDR2 SMNVEV (reference sequence). CDR3: CASRAYSNQPQHF. In DNA form, the CDR3 reads TGTGCCAGCAGGGCTTATAGCAATCAGCCCCAGCATTTT.

The chain employs TRBV29-1 and TRBJ1-1; 9 bases align to TRBD1. Germline V CDR1 and CDR2: SQVTM, ANQGSEA. This CDR3 has 13 residues. J gave up 5 bases and V 4 bases, and 5 bases lay outside the gene matches. CDR3 bases: TGCAGCGTTGGAAACAGGGGGCTTACTGAAGCTTTCTTT. It specifies CSVGNRGLTEAFF.

The chain has TRBV7-2 and TRBJ2-2; 8 positions agree with TRBD1. CDR3 length: 15 residues. After removal of 4 bases from V and 6 bases from J, the junction contained 7 bases not matched to a gene. Germline CDR1 SGHTA, CDR2 FQGNSA. CDR3 loop: CASSYRQGKAGELFF. Here the CDR3 DNA reads TGTGCCAGCAGCTACCGACAGGGGAAAGCCGGGGAGCTGTTTTTT.

This clone was seen only a few times. The chain uses TRBV7-3 and TRBJ1-1; 10 nucleotides agree with TRBD1. The CDR3 has 15 residues. Germline V gene lookup returns CDR1 SGHTA and CDR2 FQGTGA. J lost 2 bases, V lost 5 bases, and 5 bases had no gene match. The CDR3 DNA reads as TGTGCCAGCAGCACAGACAGGGGGCGAAACACTGAAGCTTTCTTT. Amino acids: CASSTDRGRNTEAFF.

The chain employs TRBV14 and TRBJ2-1, with D possibly TRBD1 on 5 matching bases. V lost 1 base to trimming and J lost 0 bases, with 7 bases between them. Germline V gives CDR1 SGHDN, CDR2 FVKESK. There are 15 residues in the CDR3. DNA of the CDR3: TGTGCCAGCAGCCAAGGACAGAACTCCTACAATGAGCAGTTCTTC. This translates into CASSQGQNSYNEQFF.

This clone was counted a single time. V usage is TRBV18 and J usage is TRBJ1-4; possible D gene TRBD1, 5 bases. V was shortened by 3 bases and J by 5 bases, with 13 bases between the two germline ends. Germline V CDR1 and CDR2: KGHSH, LQKENI. The CDR3 has 15 amino acids. The CDR3 here is CASSPAGLRNEKLFF. In DNA, the CDR3 is TGTGCCAGCTCACCCGCGGGACTGCGGAATGAAAAACTGTTTTTT.

This chain links TRBV7-2 with TRBJ1-2; D remains ambiguous. Looked up from germline, CDR1 is SGHTA and CDR2 is FQGNSA. The V gene lost 7 bases and the J gene lost 0 bases, with 6 bases spanning the gap. CDR3 length: 12 amino acids. The CDR3 nucleotides are TGTGCCAGCACCCAAACTAACTATGGCTACACCTTC. This codes for CASTQTNYGYTF.

This sequence joins TRBV5-6 and TRBJ2-7; no reliable D call. Germline CDR1 is SGHDT and CDR2 is YYEEEE. V dropped 0 bases and J dropped 6 bases, with 7 bases sitting between them. The CDR3 runs to 12 residues. The DNA for the CDR3 is TGTGCCAGCAGCTTGGTGGGCGTCGAGCAGTACTTC. Translated, it gives CASSLVGVEQYF. The entire variable domain, with the rest obtained from reference TRBV5-6 and TRBJ2-7, is as follows: DAGVTQSPTHLIKTRGQQVTLRCSPKSGHDTVSWYQQALGQGPQFIFQYYEEEERQRGNFPDRFSGHQFPNYSSELNVNALLLGDSALYLCASSLVGVEQYFGPGTRLTVT.

J is TRBJ2-7 and V is TRBV5-1; 11 nucleotides match TRBD2. The V gene end was trimmed by 3 bases and the J gene end by 1 base; junction bases not matched to a gene: 9. Germline assignment: CDR1 SGHRS and CDR2 YFSETQ. This CDR3 region has 17 residues. CDR3: CASSSTLTSGASYEQYF. The CDR3 nucleotides read TGCGCCAGCAGCTCGACACTGACTAGCGGGGCTTCCTACGAGCAGTACTTC.

The chain joins TRBV29-1 to TRBJ2-7; 7 bases align to TRBD1. The ends lost 5 bases at V and 5 bases at J; junction bases unmatched: 9. The germline gives CDR1 SQVTM, CDR2 ANQGSEA. The CDR3 is made up of 13 amino acids. CDR3 protein: CSVYETGIDEQYF. The CDR3 nucleotides read TGCAGCGTTTACGAGACAGGGATTGACGAGCAGTACTTC.

The chain couples TRBV7-9 to TRBJ2-3; 7 bases are shared with TRBD1. The CDR3 totals 16 residues. Germline V gene data show CDR1 as SEHNR and CDR2 as FQNEAQ (reference sequence). V dropped 2 bases and J dropped 3; count of bases not matched to a gene: 8. The CDR3 nucleotides are TGTGCCAGCAGCTTAAGGCGGCCAGGGGGAACAGATACGCAGTATTTT. This codes for CASSLRRPGGTDTQYF.

The chain recombines TRBV30 with TRBJ1-5; 7 nucleotides agree with TRBD1. J was trimmed by 7 bases and V by 3 bases; bases with no gene match: 6. This CDR3 has 13 residues. Germline assignment: CDR1 GTSNPN and CDR2 SVGIG (reference sequence). The CDR3 DNA reads TGTGCCTGGAGCGGGACAGCCCGGCAGCCCCAGCATTTT. Protein product: CAWSGTARQPQHF. Full variable domain (outside the CDR3, taken from reference TRBV30 and TRBJ1-5): SQTIHQWPATLVQPVGSPLSLECTVEGTSNPNLYWYRQAAGRGLQLLFYSVGIGQISSEVPQNLSASRPQDRQFILSSKKLLLSDSGFYLCAWSGTARQPQHFGDGTRLSIL.

The gene calls are TRBV18 and TRBJ1-2; 10 nucleotides line up with TRBD1. Germline V gene data show CDR1 as KGHSH and CDR2 as LQKENI. CDR3 size: 15 residues. The J segment lost 4 bases and the V segment lost 3 bases, leaving 5 bases of the junction unmatched. The CDR3 DNA reads TGTGCCAGCTCACCTGGACAGGGGGTGGCCTATGGCTACACCTTC. It is translated as CASSPGQGVAYGYTF.

The rearrangement uses TRBV29-1 and TRBJ1-4; 7 bases fit TRBD1. The CDR3 spans 13 residues. J lost 4 bases, V lost 7 bases, and 6 bases had no gene match. Per germline, CDR1 SQVTM and CDR2 ANQGSEA. The CDR3 bases are TGCAGCGGCCGCCAGGGGGGTAATGAAAAACTGTTTTTT. Residues: CSGRQGGNEKLFF. Using reference TRBV29-1 and TRBJ1-4 for the parts outside the CDR3, the full variable domain is SAVISQKPSRDICQRGTSLTIQCQVDSQVTMMFWYRQQPGQSLTLIATANQGSEATYESGFVIDKFPISRPNLTFSTLTVSNMSPEDSSIYLCSGRQGGNEKLFFGSGTQLSVL.

This clone was detected only once. This chain links TRBV20-1 with TRBJ2-3, with TRBD1 as a possible D gene (6 bases). Deletions cut 6 bases from V and 0 bases from J, with 13 bases between. The germline V gene has CDR1 DFQATT and CDR2 SNEGSKA (reference sequence). The CDR3 spans 14 residues. CDR3 region: CSASETGSTDTQYF. The DNA of the CDR3 is TGCAGTGCGAGTGAGACAGGAAGCACAGATACGCAGTATTTT.

The chain combines TRBV18 with TRBJ2-4, with 13 bases fitting TRBD2. The CDR3 contains 16 residues. Per germline, CDR1 KGHSH and CDR2 LQKENI. V lost 3 bases, J lost 1 base, and 0 bases stayed unmatched. Here the CDR3 DNA reads TGTGCCAGCTCACCGGGACTAGCGGGGGCCAAAAACATTCAGTACTTC. Its translation: CASSPGLAGAKNIQYF.

The chain has TRBV3-1 (or the pseudogene TRBV3-2) and TRBJ2-7; TRBD2 matches at 7 bases. The CDR3 is made up of 13 amino acids. Trimming cost V 6 bases and J 3 bases; bases outside gene matches: 5. The germline V gene has CDR1 LGHDT and CDR2 YNNKEL (reference sequence). CDR3 sequence (DNA): TGTGCCAGCAGGTACAGCGGGGACTACGAGCAGTACTTC. The encoded protein is CASRYSGDYEQYF.

This chain joins TRBV12-5 and TRBJ2-7, with D perhaps TRBD2 (6 bases). Germline V gene sequence: CDR1 LGHNT, CDR2 FRNRAP. Deletions cut 5 bases from V and 0 bases from J, with 20 bases between. CDR3 length equals 17 residues. CDR3 loop: CASGPYHGGLSSYEQYF. The CDR3 bases are TGTGCTAGTGGTCCATACCACGGGGGTCTTTCCTCCTACGAGCAGTACTTC.